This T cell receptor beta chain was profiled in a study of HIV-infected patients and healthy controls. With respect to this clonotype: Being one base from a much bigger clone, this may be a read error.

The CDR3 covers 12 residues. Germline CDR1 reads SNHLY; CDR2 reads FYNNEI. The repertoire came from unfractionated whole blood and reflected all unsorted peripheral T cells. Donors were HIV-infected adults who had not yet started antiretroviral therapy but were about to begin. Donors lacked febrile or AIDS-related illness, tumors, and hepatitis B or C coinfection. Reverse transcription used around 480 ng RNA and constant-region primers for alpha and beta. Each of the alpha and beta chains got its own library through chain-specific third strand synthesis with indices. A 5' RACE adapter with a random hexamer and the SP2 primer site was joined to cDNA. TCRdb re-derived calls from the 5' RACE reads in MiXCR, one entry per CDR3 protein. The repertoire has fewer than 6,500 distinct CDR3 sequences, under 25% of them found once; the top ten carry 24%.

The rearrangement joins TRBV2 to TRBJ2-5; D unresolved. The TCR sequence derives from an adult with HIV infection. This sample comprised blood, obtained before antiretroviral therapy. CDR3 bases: TGTGCCAGCAGTGAACAGGAAGAGACCCAGCACTTC. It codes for CASSEQEETQHF.